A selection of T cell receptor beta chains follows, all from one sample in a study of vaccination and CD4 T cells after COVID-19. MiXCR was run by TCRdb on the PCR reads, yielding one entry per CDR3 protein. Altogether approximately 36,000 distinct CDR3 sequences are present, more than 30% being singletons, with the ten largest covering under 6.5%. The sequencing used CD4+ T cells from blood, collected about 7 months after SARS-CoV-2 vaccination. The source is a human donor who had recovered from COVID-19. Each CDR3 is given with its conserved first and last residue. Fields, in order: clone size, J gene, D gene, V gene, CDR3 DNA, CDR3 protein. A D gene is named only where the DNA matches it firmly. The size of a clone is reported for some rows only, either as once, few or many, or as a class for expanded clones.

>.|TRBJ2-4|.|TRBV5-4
TGTGCCAGCAGCTTGGGGGTGTCGGGGTTCAAAAACATTCAGTACTTC
CASSLGVSGFKNIQYF
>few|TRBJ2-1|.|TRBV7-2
TGTGCCAGCAGCTTACGGTTGGAGCAGTTCTTC
CASSLRLEQFF
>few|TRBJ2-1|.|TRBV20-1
TGCAGTGCTAGAGATCGGTTCGGGTACAATGAGCAGTTCTTC
CSARDRFGYNEQFF
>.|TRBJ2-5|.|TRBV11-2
TGTGCCAGCAGCTTTACGGGAGTGGGGGCGCAAGAGACCCAGTACTTC
CASSFTGVGAQETQYF
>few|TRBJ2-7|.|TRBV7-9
TGTGCCAGCAGCTTATTCCCGTGGGAGGACTCCTACGAGCAGTACTTC
CASSLFPWEDSYEQYF
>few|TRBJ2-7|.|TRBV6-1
TGTGCCAGCAGCCCCAGGGGGGGGCGTTCGAGCGGCCCAATCTACGAGCAGTACTTC
CASSPRGGRSSGPIYEQYF
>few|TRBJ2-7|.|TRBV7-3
TGTGCCAGCAGCTTATTGGGCGGGGCCTCCTACGAGCAGTACTTC
CASSLLGGASYEQYF
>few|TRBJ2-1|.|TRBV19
TGTGCCAGTAGTCCCCAGGGGATTTTCACCTACAATGAGCAGTTCTTC
CASSPQGIFTYNEQFF
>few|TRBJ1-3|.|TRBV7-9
TGTGCCAGCAGCAATGGGCCGGCAAACACCATATATTTT
CASSNGPANTIYF
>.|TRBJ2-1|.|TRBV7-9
TGTGCCAGCAGCTTAATGTCAGACAGCTCCTACAATGAGCAGTTCTTC
CASSLMSDSSYNEQFF
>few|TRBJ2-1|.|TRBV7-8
TGTGCCAGCAGCTTAGTTCAAGCGACAGGTCAGTACAATGAGCAGTTCTTC
CASSLVQATGQYNEQFF
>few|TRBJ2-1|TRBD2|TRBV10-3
TGTGCCATCAGTGAGAAAGCTAGCGGGGTCTACAATGAGCAGTTCTTC
CAISEKASGVYNEQFF
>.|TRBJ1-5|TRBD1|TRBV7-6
TGTGCCAGCAGCAAAGGACAGGGGCAGCCCCAGCATTTT
CASSKGQGQPQHF
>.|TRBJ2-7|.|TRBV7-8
TGTGCCAGCAGCAAAGTGGCTAGCGACGCCTACGAGCAGTACTTC
CASSKVASDAYEQYF
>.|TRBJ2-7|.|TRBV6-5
TGTGCCAGCAGTTACAGAGGCGGGGACGCCTACGAGCAGTGCTTC
CASSYRGGDAYEQCF
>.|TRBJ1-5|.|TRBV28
TGTGCCAGCAGTTTATTTCAGGGTTGGCAGCCCCAGCATTTT
CASSLFQGWQPQHF
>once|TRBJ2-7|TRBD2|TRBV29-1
TGCAGCGTGAGGACTAGCGGAGCCTACGAGCAGTACTTC
CSVRTSGAYEQYF
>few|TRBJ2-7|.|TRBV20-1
TGCAGTGCTACCCCCCGCCCTAGTGGTGAGCAGTACTTC
CSATPRPSGEQYF
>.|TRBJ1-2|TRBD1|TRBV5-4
TGTGCCAGCAGCTTAGGGGGCAACTATGGCTACACCTTC
CASSLGGNYGYTF
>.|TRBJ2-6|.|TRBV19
TGTGCCAGTAGTATTATGGCTGGGGCCAACGTCCTGACTTTC
CASSIMAGANVLTF
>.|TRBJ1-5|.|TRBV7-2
TGTGCCAGCAGCTTATCTACAGGGCGGATCAATCAGCCCCAGCATTTT
CASSLSTGRINQPQHF
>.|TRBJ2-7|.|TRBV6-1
TGTGCCAGCAGTCTCAGTCCGGGACAATACTACGAGCAGTACTTC
CASSLSPGQYYEQYF
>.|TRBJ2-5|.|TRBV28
TGTGCCAGCAGTGCCCCCGAGAGACGAGAGACCCAGTACTTC
CASSAPERRETQYF
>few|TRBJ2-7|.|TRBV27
TGTGCCAGCAGTTTAGGTCTCCCTCCCTCCGAGCAGTACTTC
CASSLGLPPSEQYF
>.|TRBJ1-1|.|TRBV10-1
TGCGCCAGCAGTGCCTCAGGGAACACTGAAGCTTTCTTT
CASSASGNTEAFF
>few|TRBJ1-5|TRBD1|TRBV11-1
TGTGCCAGCAGCTTACCCCCCGACAGGGTAGGTAGCAATCAGCCCCAGCATTTT
CASSLPPDRVGSNQPQHF
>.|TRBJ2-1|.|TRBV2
TGTGCCAGCAGGCAGGACTCGTACAATGAGCAGTTCTTC
CASRQDSYNEQFF
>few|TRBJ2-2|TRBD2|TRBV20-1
TGCAGTGCTAGACGGGGGACTAGCGGGTCGGGCGGGGAGCTGTTTTTT
CSARRGTSGSGGELFF
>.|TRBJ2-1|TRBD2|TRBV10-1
TGCGCCAGCAGGAAGCGGGAGGGTGAAAATGAGCAGTTCTTC
CASRKREGENEQFF
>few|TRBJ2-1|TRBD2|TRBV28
TGTGCCAGCAGGATAACCCTAGCGGGGGCAGAGAGTAGCTCCTACAATGAGCAGTTCTTC
CASRITLAGAESSSYNEQFF
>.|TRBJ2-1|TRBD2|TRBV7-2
TGTGCCAGCACCCCACCGGGACTAGCGGGAGGAGCCTGGGTTAATGAGCAGTTCTTC
CASTPPGLAGGAWVNEQFF
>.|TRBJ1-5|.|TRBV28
TGTGCCAGCAGTGGGATCCGGTTGGTCGGTCAGCCCCAGCATTTT
CASSGIRLVGQPQHF
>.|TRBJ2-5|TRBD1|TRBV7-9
TGTGCCAGCAGCTTTGGACAGGGTGTAGAGGAGACCCAGTACTTC
CASSFGQGVEETQYF
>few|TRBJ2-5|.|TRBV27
TGTGCCAGCAGTGGACTAAGCCAAGAGACCCAGTACTTC
CASSGLSQETQYF
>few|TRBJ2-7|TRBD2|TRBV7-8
TGTGCCAGCAGCTCCCGGACTAGCGGAAACTACGAGCAGTACTTC
CASSSRTSGNYEQYF
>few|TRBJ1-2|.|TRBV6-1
TGTGCCAGCGCGGGGGGAGAGGGCTACACCTTC
CASAGGEGYTF